This T cell receptor (beta chain) was captured by sequencing in a study of shared T cell receptors in the human thymus. This table comes from immunoSEQ multiplex PCR, and its TCRdb copy is limited to in-frame clones, with some not included. The data hold more than 550,000 clones, with about 90% observed a single time. CDR1 MNHEY and CDR2 SMNVEV come from the germline V gene (reference sequence). The CDR3 is 14 residues long. V dropped 5 bases and J dropped 4 bases, with 15 bases sitting between them. These data were also reused for a study on human thymus T cells.

This sequence was found in a boy in the first two years of life with a congenital heart defect. The chain has TRBV27 and TRBJ2-7; no definite D call. The sequenced sample consisted of thymocytes. In nucleotides, the CDR3 is TGTGCCAGCAGTCTACGATCCACAGATTACGAGCAGTACTTC. Protein sequence: CASSLRSTDYEQYF.